This T cell receptor beta chain is from a study of blood T cells in healthy people across ages. The germline CDR1 and CDR2 sequences are MNHNS and SASEGT. V lost 2 bases and J 5 bases, leaving 6 bases between the germline ends. The CDR3 sequence is 12 residues long. Overall study findings and caveats: Long-lived donors exceeded aged donors in naive CD4+ cells and diversity.

The authors ran a second PCR of roughly 6 to 11 cycles using a sample-barcoded 5' primer and a J-beta primer mix. TCRdb independently ran MiXCR on the 5' RACE reads; one entry per CDR3 protein. The sample has approximately 960,000 distinct CDR3 sequences; roughly 29% are singletons. This clonotype came up many times. Its specificity is unknown. These records were also assigned to another study, of T cells of mothers and their children. Turning to that study: Every mother produced more than 9.5 million TCR beta CDR3 reads, whereas every child provided approximately 3 million. An overlap that was slightly higher, though non-significant, was seen in related mother-child pairs versus unrelated pairs.

The rearrangement links TRBV6-1 to TRBJ1-2, with no clear D. The origin of this receptor is a woman between 40 and 55 years old in good health. What was sequenced was blood. CDR3 DNA: TGTGCCAGCAGTGAATTAGGTTATGGCTACACCTTC. Amino acids: CASSELGYGYTF.